A selection of T cell receptor beta chains follows, all from one sample in a study of somatic mutations in cytotoxic T cells in rheumatoid arthritis. Clones were read by immunoSEQ multiplex PCR, and TCRdb kept only the in-frame ones, dropping some. The sample holds about 4,300 clones, about four fifths seen once. The source material was CD8+ T cells sorted from blood. The receptor set was obtained from a woman aged 55-70 years with rheumatoid arthritis. Each CDR3 is given with its conserved first and last residue. A D gene is named only where the DNA matches it firmly. The listing skips clone size in some rows; elsewhere it reads once, few, many or a size class.

J gene | D gene | clone size | V gene | CDR3 protein | CDR3 DNA
TRBJ2-1 | TRBD1 | - | TRBV29-1 | CSVEDIRTGGGEQFF | TGCAGCGTTGAAGATATACGGACAGGGGGTGGGGAGCAGTTCTTC
TRBJ2-5 | TRBD2 | - | TRBV29-1 | CSVDLRLAGFQETQYF | TGCAGCGTTGACCTACGACTAGCGGGGTTTCAAGAGACCCAGTACTTC
TRBJ1-6 | - | - | TRBV11-3 | CASSYTGGSSYNSPLHF | TGTGCCAGCAGCTATACGGGGGGGAGCTCCTATAATTCACCCCTCCACTTT
TRBJ1-5 | TRBD1 | few | TRBV6-4 | CASSDSADRAQPQHF | TGTGCCAGCAGTGACTCTGCGGACAGGGCTCAGCCCCAGCATTTT
TRBJ2-3 | TRBD1 | - | TRBV28 | CASSLWGQFSDTQYF | TGTGCCAGCAGTTTATGGGGACAGTTTTCAGATACGCAGTATTTT
TRBJ2-3 | TRBD2 | - | TRBV5-1 | CASSLRGASGERTDTQYF | TGCGCCAGCAGCTTGAGAGGGGCTAGCGGGGAACGCACAGATACGCAGTATTTT
TRBJ2-5 | - | few | TRBV7-9 | CASSLVGLQETQYF | TGTGCCAGCAGCTTAGTTGGGCTGCAAGAGACCCAGTACTTC
TRBJ2-5 | - | - | TRBV21-1 | CASGPDRKGETQYF | TGTGCCAGCGGCCCGGACAGGAAAGGGGAGACCCAGTACTTC
TRBJ2-7 | - | - | TRBV7-9 | CASSDGLTHEQYF | TGTGCCAGCAGCGATGGACTAACCCACGAGCAGTACTTC
TRBJ1-5 | - | - | TRBV4-2 | CASSPAGLGVINQPQHF | TGTGCCAGCAGCCCGGCGGGGTTAGGGGTTATCAATCAGCCCCAGCATTTT
TRBJ2-2 | TRBD1 | - | TRBV19 | CASSIRDRAKGNTGELFF | TGTGCCAGTAGTATAAGGGACAGGGCAAAGGGGAACACCGGGGAGCTGTTTTTT
TRBJ1-1 | - | medium-sized | TRBV2 | CAGQEATEAFF | TGTGCCGGCCAGGAGGCCACTGAAGCTTTCTTT
TRBJ2-1 | - | - | TRBV13 | CASSFRGLTEQFF | TGTGCCAGCAGCTTCCGTGGACTCACTGAGCAGTTCTTC
TRBJ2-3 | TRBD2 | - | TRBV5-1 | CASSLKRGGTDTQYF | TGCGCCAGCAGCTTGAAGCGGGGGGGCACAGATACGCAGTATTTT
TRBJ2-6 | - | - | TRBV6-1 | CASSEFSRYRVSSGANVLTF | TGTGCCAGCAGTGAATTCTCTAGGTACAGGGTCTCCTCTGGGGCCAACGTCCTGACTTTC
TRBJ2-5 | - | - | TRBV19 | CASSISGNFETQYF | TGTGCCAGTAGTATTTCAGGGAACTTCGAGACCCAGTACTTC
TRBJ2-7 | TRBD2 | - | TRBV5-1 | CASSLVSGGSYEQYF | TGCGCCAGCAGCTTGGTTAGCGGGGGGTCCTACGAGCAGTACTTC
TRBJ2-7 | - | - | TRBV11-1 | CASSLTDYEQYF | TGTGCCAGCAGCTTAACAGACTACGAGCAGTACTTC
TRBJ2-3 | - | - | TRBV6-6 | CASSYLQVPDTQYF | TGTGCCAGCAGCTACCTACAGGTCCCAGATACGCAGTATTTT
TRBJ2-7 | TRBD1 | - | TRBV6-5 | CASTSDRDRGYEQYF | TGTGCCAGCACCTCAGACCGGGACAGGGGTTACGAGCAGTACTTC
TRBJ1-2 | TRBD1 | - | TRBV30 | CACPLGGQGLTYTF | TGTGCCTGCCCCCTGGGTGGACAGGGCCTTACCTACACCTTC
TRBJ1-1 | TRBD1 | - | TRBV7-3 | CASSLFGGDRSEAFF | TGTGCCAGCAGCTTGTTCGGGGGGGACAGATCTGAAGCTTTCTTT
TRBJ1-5 | - | - | TRBV19 | CASSIFGRGQPQHF | TGTGCCAGTAGTATTTTTGGGCGGGGACAGCCCCAGCATTTT
TRBJ2-2 | TRBD2 | - | TRBV4-1 | CASSQDEGRGTRGTGELFF | TGCGCCAGCAGCCAAGATGAGGGGCGGGGGACGCGAGGCACCGGGGAGCTGTTTTTT
TRBJ2-3 | TRBD1 | - | TRBV27 | CASSFGTGHHTDTQYF | TGTGCCAGCAGTTTTGGGACAGGCCACCACACAGATACGCAGTATTTT
TRBJ1-5 | - | - | TRBV28 | CASWGQGSNQPQHF | TGTGCCAGCTGGGGTCAGGGTAGCAATCAGCCCCAGCATTTT
TRBJ2-3 | - | - | TRBV4-1 | CASSQSTNTDTQYF | TGCGCCAGCAGCCAGTCGACTAACACAGATACGCAGTATTTT
TRBJ2-3 | TRBD2 | few | TRBV6-5 | CASRETSGDTDTQYF | TGTGCCAGCAGAGAGACTAGCGGGGACACAGATACGCAGTATTTT
TRBJ1-4 | - | - | TRBV4-1 | CASSQDPAGASGTNEKLFF | TGCGCCAGCAGCCAAGATCCAGCAGGGGCAAGTGGAACTAATGAAAAACTGTTTTTT
TRBJ1-5 | TRBD1 | - | TRBV6-1 | CASRTGTGRHQPQHF | TGTGCCAGCAGAACCGGGACAGGACGGCATCAGCCCCAGCATTTT
TRBJ2-5 | TRBD2 | - | TRBV11-1 | CASSDPTSGGYQETQYF | TGTGCCAGCAGCGATCCAACTAGCGGGGGGTACCAAGAGACCCAGTACTTC
TRBJ1-3 | - | - | TRBV5-6 | CASSERGNSGNTIYF | TGTGCCAGCAGCGAAAGGGGTAACTCTGGAAACACCATATATTTT
TRBJ2-1 | - | - | TRBV6-4 | CASSALDGEYNEQFF | TGTGCCAGCAGTGCCCTGGACGGGGAATACAATGAGCAGTTCTTC
TRBJ1-2 | - | once | TRBV18 | CASSPPGLASYGYTF | TGTGCCAGCTCACCCCCGGGCCTAGCCTCCTATGGCTACACCTTC
TRBJ1-1 | - | - | TRBV19 | CASQFNTEAFF | TGTGCCAGTCAGTTCAACACTGAAGCTTTCTTT
TRBJ2-3 | TRBD2 | - | TRBV13 | CASRSLAGGPDTQYF | TGTGCCAGCAGGTCACTAGCGGGGGGGCCAGATACGCAGTATTTT
TRBJ1-2 | - | - | TRBV28 | CASSGQTYGYTF | TGTGCCAGCAGCGGACAGACCTATGGCTACACCTTC
TRBJ2-1 | - | - | TRBV7-9 | CAASRSENNEQFF | TGTGCCGCTAGCCGGTCCGAAAACAATGAGCAGTTCTTC
TRBJ1-3 | TRBD1 | - | TRBV6-5 | CASSGTGSSGNTIYF | TGTGCCAGCAGTGGGACAGGATCCTCTGGAAACACCATATATTTT
TRBJ2-2 | TRBD1 | - | TRBV6-5 | CASSYSRQGSGELFF | TGTGCCAGCAGTTACTCGAGACAGGGTTCCGGGGAGCTGTTTTTT
TRBJ1-5 | - | - | TRBV6-1 | CASSVGSGEGQPQHF | TGTGCCAGCAGTGTCGGCTCCGGGGAAGGACAGCCCCAGCATTTT
TRBJ1-5 | TRBD1 | - | TRBV28 | CASTWFDREQPQHF | TGTGCCAGCACCTGGTTTGACAGGGAGCAGCCCCAGCATTTT
TRBJ1-2 | - | - | TRBV9 | CASSSDSFLYGYTF | TGTGCCAGCAGCTCGGACAGTTTTCTCTATGGCTACACTTTC
TRBJ2-7 | TRBD2 | - | TRBV2 | CASSHGFLSGTTVDEQYF | TGTGCCAGCAGTCACGGTTTCCTCTCGGGGACTACAGTGGACGAGCAGTACTTC
TRBJ2-7 | - | - | TRBV29-1 | CSVEEGGEQYF | TGCAGCGTTGAGGAGGGAGGCGAGCAGTACTTC
TRBJ2-2 | - | - | TRBV9 | CASSVEWGRGNTGELFF | TGTGCCAGCAGCGTTGAATGGGGGCGCGGGAACACCGGGGAGCTGTTTTTT
TRBJ2-4 | - | - | TRBV21-1 | CASSKWQGARDIQYF | TGTGCCAGCAGCAAATGGCAGGGGGCGAGGGACATTCAGTACTTC
TRBJ2-7 | - | - | TRBV6-5 | CASTAGVHEQYF | TGTGCCAGCACCGCAGGGGTTCACGAGCAGTACTTC
TRBJ1-6 | - | - | TRBV6-5 | CASRTTEGNNSPLHF | TGTGCCAGCAGGACCACAGAGGGAAATAATTCACCCCTCCACTTT
TRBJ2-3 | TRBD2 | - | TRBV29-1 | CSVEGHERGGPDTQYF | TGCAGCGTTGAGGGGCATGAGCGGGGGGGCCCAGATACGCAGTATTTT
TRBJ2-7 | - | - | TRBV4-2 | CASSQDSTGAYEQYF | TGTGCCAGCAGCCAAGATTCTACCGGGGCCTACGAGCAGTACTTC
TRBJ2-7 | TRBD1 | - | TRBV9 | CASSVEPGQGAGYEQYF | TGTGCCAGCAGCGTAGAACCGGGACAGGGGGCAGGCTACGAGCAGTACTTC
TRBJ1-1 | - | - | TRBV5-6 | CASSFLILNTEAFF | TGTGCCAGCAGCTTCCTAATATTGAACACTGAAGCTTTCTTT
TRBJ2-3 | - | - | TRBV7-3 | CASSPRTDTDTQYF | TGTGCCAGCAGCCCACGGACTGACACAGATACGCAGTATTTT
TRBJ1-2 | TRBD1 | - | TRBV28 | CASNGRGREIWGYTF | TGTGCCAGCAACGGCAGGGGGCGAGAAATATGGGGCTACACCTTC